The sequence of this T cell receptor (beta chain) was determined in a study of a mutant IDH1 vaccine in newly diagnosed glioma. The study, taken as a whole, reports: Of all patients, 93.3% showed vaccine-induced immune responses. Pseudoprogression looked unconnected to shifts in top peripheral T cell clonotypes.

In the case of this clone: As yet, its antigen is unknown.

Assay: immunoSEQ multiplex PCR; the TCRdb copy retains only in-frame clones and omits some. Of roughly 120,000 clones in the sample, around 80% were seen once. Time point in this sample: week 11, during vaccination. All doses held 300 ug of mutant IDH1 20-mer peptide, with topical imiquimod. Germline loops: CDR1 KGHSH, CDR2 LQKENI. Trimming removed 3 bases at V and 7 bases at J, with 19 bases between. The CDR3 length is 16 residues. The sequencing used PBMCs, collected from a glioma patient whose treatment included an IDH1 peptide vaccine. This chain joins TRBV18 and TRBJ1-5; TRBD1 is a possible D gene (5 bases). The clonotype was recovered from a middle-aged man with glioma. CDR3 nucleotide sequence: TGTGCCAGCTCACCCGGTGAACAGGTCCCACGACAGCCCCAGCATTTT. This codes for CASSPGEQVPRQPQHF.